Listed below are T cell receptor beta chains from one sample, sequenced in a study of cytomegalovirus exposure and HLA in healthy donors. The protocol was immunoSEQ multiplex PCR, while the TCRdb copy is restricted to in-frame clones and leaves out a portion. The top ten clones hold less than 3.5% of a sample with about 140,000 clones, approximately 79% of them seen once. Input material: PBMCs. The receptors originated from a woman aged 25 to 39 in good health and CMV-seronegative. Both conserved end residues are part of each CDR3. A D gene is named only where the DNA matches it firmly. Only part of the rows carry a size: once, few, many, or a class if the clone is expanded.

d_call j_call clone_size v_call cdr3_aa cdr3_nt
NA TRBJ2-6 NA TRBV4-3 CASSQAGAGRFGANVLTF TGCGCCAGCAGCCAAGCTGGGGCAGGCCGCTTCGGGGCCAACGTCCTGACTTTC
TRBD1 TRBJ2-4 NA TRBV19 CASRPGTENIQYF TGTGCCAGTAGACCCGGGACAGAAAACATTCAGTACTTC
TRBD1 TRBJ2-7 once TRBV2 CASSYGQGYEQYF TGTGCCAGCAGCTACGGACAGGGCTACGAGCAGTACTTC
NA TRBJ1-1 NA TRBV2 CASSEGPVVTEAFF TGTGCCAGCAGTGAGGGCCCGGTGGTCACTGAAGCTTTCTTT
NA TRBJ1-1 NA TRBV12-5 CASGLGEQGRTEAFF TGTGCTAGTGGTTTGGGAGAACAGGGTCGAACTGAAGCTTTCTTT
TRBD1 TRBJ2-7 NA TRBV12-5 CASGLILGQGFYEQYF TGTGCTAGTGGTTTAATTCTAGGACAGGGCTTCTACGAGCAGTACTTC
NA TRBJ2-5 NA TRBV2 CASIAEETQYF TGTGCCAGCATAGCAGAGGAGACCCAGTACTTC
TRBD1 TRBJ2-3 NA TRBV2 CASRGTGADTQYF TGTGCCAGCAGGGGAACAGGGGCAGATACGCAGTATTTT
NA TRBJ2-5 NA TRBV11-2 CASSLERLQETQYF TGTGCCAGCAGCTTAGAGCGGCTACAAGAGACCCAGTACTTC
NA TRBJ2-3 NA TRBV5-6 CASSPGAQGATDTQYF TGTGCCAGCAGCCCCGGCGCACAGGGAGCAACAGATACGCAGTATTTT
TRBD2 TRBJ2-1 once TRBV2 CASSDPFRTSGGTYNEQFF TGTGCCAGCAGTGACCCCTTCCGGACTAGCGGGGGGACCTACAATGAGCAGTTCTTC
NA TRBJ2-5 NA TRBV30 CAWSDAVGTQYF TGTGCCTGGAGTGACGCGGTTGGGACCCAGTACTTC
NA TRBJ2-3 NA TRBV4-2 CASRGEGGVVADTQYF TGTGCCAGCAGAGGGGAGGGGGGAGTTGTGGCAGATACGCAGTATTTT
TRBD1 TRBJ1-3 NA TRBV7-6 CASSSKGAAGNTIYF TGTGCCAGCAGTTCCAAGGGGGCTGCGGGAAACACCATATATTTT
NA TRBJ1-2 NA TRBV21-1 CASALPGQAISGYTF TGTGCCAGCGCTCTCCCGGGACAAGCCATATCTGGCTACACCTTC
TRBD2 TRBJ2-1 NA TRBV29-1 CSVGGLAGYNEQFF TGCAGCGTCGGGGGACTAGCGGGCTACAATGAGCAGTTCTTC
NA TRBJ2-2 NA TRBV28 CASSSRRGGELFF TGTGCCAGCAGCTCTCGCCGAGGCGGGGAGCTGTTTTTT
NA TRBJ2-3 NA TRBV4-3 CASSQGSGLPNTQYF TGCGCCAGCAGCCAAGGCTCCGGACTACCTAATACGCAGTATTTT
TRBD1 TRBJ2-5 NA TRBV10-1 CASSESRGRETQYF TGCGCCAGCAGTGAGTCAAGGGGGCGGGAGACCCAGTACTTC
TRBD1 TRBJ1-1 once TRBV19 CASNTQGFLTEAFF TGTGCCAGTAACACACAGGGGTTTCTCACTGAAGCTTTCTTT
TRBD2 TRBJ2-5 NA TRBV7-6 CASTRWGGREETQYF TGTGCCAGCACCAGGTGGGGCGGGAGGGAAGAGACCCAGTACTTC
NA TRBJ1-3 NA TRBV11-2 CASSQSGAGNTIYF TGTGCCAGCAGCCAATCAGGCGCTGGAAACACCATATATTTT
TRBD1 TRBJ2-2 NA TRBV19 CASRKDRDTGELFF TGTGCCAGTAGGAAGGACAGGGATACCGGGGAGCTGTTTTTT
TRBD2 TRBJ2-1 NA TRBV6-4 CASSEGTSGNEQFF TGTGCCAGCAGTGAGGGGACTAGCGGCAATGAGCAGTTCTTC
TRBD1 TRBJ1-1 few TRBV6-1 CASSEQGAILAFF TGTGCCAGCAGTGAACAGGGGGCCATACTAGCTTTCTTT
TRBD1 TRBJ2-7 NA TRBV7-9 CASSWTGSSYEQYF TGTGCCAGCAGTTGGACAGGTAGCTCCTACGAGCAGTACTTC